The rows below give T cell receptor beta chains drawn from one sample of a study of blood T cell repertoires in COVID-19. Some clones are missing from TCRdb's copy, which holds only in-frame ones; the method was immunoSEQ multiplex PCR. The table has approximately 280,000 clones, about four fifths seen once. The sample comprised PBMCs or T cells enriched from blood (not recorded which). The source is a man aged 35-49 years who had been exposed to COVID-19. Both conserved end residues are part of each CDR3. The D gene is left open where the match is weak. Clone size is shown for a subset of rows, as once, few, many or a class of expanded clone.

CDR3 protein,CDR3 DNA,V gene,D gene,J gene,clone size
CASSFSGLYNEQFF,TGTGCCAGCAGCTTTAGCGGTCTCTACAATGAGCAGTTCTTC,TRBV13,-,TRBJ2-1,-
CASSFLPGENIQYF,TGTGCCAGCAGCTTCCTCCCAGGGGAAAACATTCAGTACTTC,TRBV5-5,-,TRBJ2-4,once
CASSRREGGYTF,TGTGCCAGCAGTAGAAGGGAGGGTGGCTACACCTTC,TRBV28,-,TRBJ1-2,once
CASALGDRANEQFF,TGTGCCAGCGCCCTCGGGGACAGGGCCAATGAGCAGTTCTTC,TRBV27,TRBD1,TRBJ2-1,-
CASSQVRLAGYNEQFF,TGTGCCAGCAGCCAAGTAAGGCTAGCGGGTTACAATGAGCAGTTCTTC,TRBV14,TRBD2,TRBJ2-1,-
CASSSGNTEAFF,TGCGCCAGCAGCAGCGGGAACACTGAAGCTTTCTTT,TRBV5-1,-,TRBJ1-1,-
CASSWPEASGDEQFF,TGTGCCAGCAGCTGGCCCGAGGCCTCGGGTGATGAGCAGTTCTTC,TRBV5-4,-,TRBJ2-1,many
CAWSVKAGNQPQHF,TGTGCCTGGAGTGTAAAAGCCGGGAATCAGCCCCAGCATTTT,TRBV30,-,TRBJ1-5,-
CASSVRDRLYNEQFF,TGTGCCAGCAGCGTGAGGGACAGATTGTACAATGAGCAGTTCTTC,TRBV9,TRBD1,TRBJ2-1,-
CASSSSGQRYNSPLHF,TGTGCCAGCAGTTCATCGGGACAGCGATATAATTCACCCCTCCACTTT,TRBV27,TRBD1,TRBJ1-6,-
CASRSGTRYGYTF,TGTGCCAGCCGATCCGGGACTAGGTATGGCTACACCTTC,TRBV6-5,-,TRBJ1-2,-
CASSFSGQVYSEQFF,TGTGCCAGCAGCTTCTCGGGACAGGTTTATAGTGAGCAGTTCTTC,TRBV7-3,TRBD1,TRBJ2-1,-
CASSYGKREGHQLGPTGELFF,TGTGCCAGCAGTTACGGTAAGCGGGAGGGCCATCAATTAGGCCCCACCGGGGAGCTGTTTTTT,TRBV6-7,TRBD2,TRBJ2-2,-
CASSFQLPETGRGYQPQHF,TGTGCTAGCAGCTTCCAGCTTCCGGAGACAGGGAGAGGCTATCAGCCCCAGCATTTT,TRBV7-7,TRBD1,TRBJ1-5,-
CASSAATLGEQFF,TGTGCCAGCAGCGCCGCGACTCTCGGTGAGCAGTTCTTC,TRBV9,-,TRBJ2-1,-
CASSLGGIETQYF,TGTGCCAGCAGTTTAGGCGGGATAGAGACCCAGTACTTC,TRBV12-3/TRBV12-4,-,TRBJ2-5,-
CASSLGQGERAFF,TGTGCCAGCAGTTTGGGACAGGGTGAGAGAGCTTTCTTT,TRBV12-3/TRBV12-4,TRBD1,TRBJ1-1,-
CASSNYRGSGQPQHF,TGTGCCAGTAGTAATTACAGGGGTTCCGGTCAGCCCCAGCATTTT,TRBV19,TRBD1,TRBJ1-5,-
CASSPPTGGTGELFF,TGTGCCAGTAGTCCTCCGACAGGGGGGACCGGGGAGCTGTTTTTT,TRBV19,TRBD1,TRBJ2-2,-
CASSRGQDFNYGYTF,TGTGCCAGCAGCCGGGGACAGGATTTTAACTATGGCTACACCTTC,TRBV7-9,TRBD1,TRBJ1-2,-
CAWGKRDNQPQHF,TGTGCCTGGGGGAAGAGGGATAATCAGCCCCAGCATTTT,TRBV30,-,TRBJ1-5,-
CASSQAGTIDGYTF,TGCGCCAGCAGCCAAGCTGGGACTATTGATGGCTACACCTTC,TRBV4-1,-,TRBJ1-2,-
CSVAQRNQPQHF,TGCAGCGTTGCCCAGCGGAATCAGCCCCAGCATTTT,TRBV29-1,-,TRBJ1-5,-
CASSIGTRGLAGYEQYF,TGTGCCAGTAGTATAGGTACCCGGGGACTAGCGGGCTACGAGCAGTACTTC,TRBV19,TRBD2,TRBJ2-7,-
CASSPSVLTDTQYF,TGTGCCAGCAGCCCTTCGGTCCTCACAGATACGCAGTATTTT,TRBV5-4,-,TRBJ2-3,-
CAWSGGQTLTGELFF,TGTGCCTGGAGTGGGGGACAGACCCTTACCGGGGAGCTGTTTTTT,TRBV30,TRBD1,TRBJ2-2,-
CASRGTDTQYF,TGTGCCAGCCGGGGTACAGATACGCAGTATTTT,TRBV11-2,-,TRBJ2-3,-
CASSISTVLSSYNEQFF,TGTGCCAGTAGTATCTCGACAGTCTTAAGCTCCTACAATGAGCAGTTCTTC,TRBV19,-,TRBJ2-1,-
CSASQGNEQYF,TGCAGTGCTAGCCAGGGCAACGAGCAGTACTTC,TRBV20-1,-,TRBJ2-7,once
CASSFRGKLFF,TGTGCCAGCAGCTTCCGGGGAAAACTGTTTTTT,TRBV11-3,-,TRBJ1-4,few
CASSMDRRYEQYF,TGTGCCAGTAGTATGGACAGGAGATACGAGCAGTACTTC,TRBV19,TRBD1,TRBJ2-7,-
CASSLNPSGAYEQYF,TGCGCCAGCAGCTTGAACCCTAGCGGAGCCTACGAGCAGTACTTC,TRBV5-1,TRBD2,TRBJ2-7,-
CASSQTPAGAGGELFF,TGTGCCAGCAGCCAAACCCCAGCGGGGGCGGGCGGGGAGCTGTTTTTT,TRBV7-6,TRBD2,TRBJ2-2,-
CASSLAGSWVSGYIQYF,TGTGCCAGCAGCTTAGCGGGCTCGTGGGTGTCGGGGTACATTCAGTACTTC,TRBV7-2,-,TRBJ2-4,-
CASSLLDRPYGYTF,TGCGCCAGCAGCTTACTGGACAGGCCCTATGGCTACACCTTC,TRBV5-1,TRBD1,TRBJ1-2,-
CASSFRGQGDGYTF,TGTGCCAGCAGTTTCCGGGGACAGGGCGATGGCTACACCTTC,TRBV27,TRBD1,TRBJ1-2,-
CASSIDTTGTGNQPQHF,TGTGCCAGTAGTATAGACACTACCGGGACAGGGAATCAGCCCCAGCATTTT,TRBV19,TRBD1,TRBJ1-5,-
CASSQEKGVHVGYTF,TGTGCCAGCAGCCAAGAGAAGGGGGTCCACGTAGGCTACACCTTC,TRBV4-2,-,TRBJ1-2,-
CASSQGNSGREQYF,TGTGCCAGCAGCCAAGGTAATAGCGGGAGGGAGCAGTACTTC,TRBV4-2,TRBD2,TRBJ2-7,-
CSVGKRLAGGEQYF,TGCAGCGTCGGGAAAAGACTAGCGGGAGGCGAGCAGTACTTC,TRBV29-1,TRBD2,TRBJ2-7,-
CASGPSESYNEQFF,TGTGCCAGCGGGCCCTCTGAGTCCTACAATGAGCAGTTCTTC,TRBV9,-,TRBJ2-1,-
CASSFDLADYNEQFF,TGCGCCAGCAGCTTTGATCTAGCGGACTACAATGAGCAGTTCTTC,TRBV5-1,TRBD2,TRBJ2-1,once
CASSFLVGGEAFF,TGTGCCAGCAGCTTTCTGGTCGGAGGTGAAGCTTTCTTT,TRBV7-6,-,TRBJ1-1,-